Shown below are 27 T cell receptor beta chains from a single sample sequenced in a study of cytomegalovirus exposure and HLA in healthy donors. Researchers ran the PCR with 60 Vbeta and 13 Jbeta primers. Generated by immunoSEQ multiplex PCR, the TCRdb table keeps only in-frame clones and is missing some. The sample shows roughly 130,000 clones, under 85% of them seen only once. The sample comprised PBMCs. All receptors come from a woman in her 50s in good health and CMV-seropositive.

The chain uses TRBV4-3 and TRBJ2-7; D is possibly TRBD2 (7 bases). The germline V gene has CDR1 LGHNA and CDR2 YSLEER. This CDR3 has 13 residues. Trimming took off 4 bases at V and 6 bases at J, with 13 bases between the two ends. CDR3 nucleotide sequence: TGCGCCAGCAGCCTCGGACTAGGGGGCGAGCAGTACTTC. Translated, it gives CASSLGLGGEQYF.

The chain employs TRBV7-8 and TRBJ2-4; the D gene is possibly TRBD2 (5 bases). The CDR3 is 12 amino acids. With 7 bases removed from V and 8 bases from J, the gap between germline ends came to 12 bases. Germline V gene lookup returns CDR1 SGHVS and CDR2 FQNEAQ. The CDR3 DNA reads TGTGCCAGCACGGGGATGCTGGACATTCAGTACTTC. Protein sequence: CASTGMLDIQYF.

The chain employs TRBV5-6 and TRBJ2-2; D may be TRBD2 (6 bases). CDR3 length equals 15 residues. Looked up from germline, CDR1 is SGHDT and CDR2 is YYEEEE. V gave up 1 base and J gave up 1 base, with 8 bases separating them. CDR3 region: CASSLRGVNTGELFF. CDR3 coding DNA: TGTGCCAGCAGCTTGCGCGGGGTGAACACCGGGGAGCTGTTTTTT.

This clone came up once. V and J are TRBV6-6 and TRBJ2-5; D unclear. V was trimmed by 6 bases and J by 3 bases, leaving 11 bases between them. Germline V gene sequence: CDR1 MNHNY, CDR2 SVGAGI (reference sequence). There are 13 residues in the CDR3. This CDR3 is CASSRRLEETQYF. For the CDR3, the DNA is TGTGCCAGCAGCCGCCGACTGGAAGAGACCCAGTACTTC.

V gene TRBV7-9 combines with J gene TRBJ1-5; TRBD1 aligns across 7 bases. This CDR3 is 14 amino acids long. In germline, CDR1 is SEHNR, CDR2 FQNEAQ (reference sequence). V was clipped by 5 bases and J by 7 bases; unmatched bases: 8. CDR3 sequence (DNA): TGTGCCAGCAGCCGAACAGGGGCGGAGCAGCCCCAGCATTTT. Protein sequence: CASSRTGAEQPQHF. The variable domain in full, completed from reference TRBV7-9 and TRBJ1-5, reads DTGVSQNPRHKITKRGQNVTFRCDPISEHNRLYWYRQTLGQGPEFLTYFQNEAQLEKSRLLSDRFSAERPKGSFSTLEIQRTEQGDSAMYLCASSRTGAEQPQHFGDGTRLSIL.

The V call is TRBV7-8, the J call TRBJ1-5; unclear D gene. CDR1 is SGHVS and CDR2 is FQNEAQ in the germline V gene. The CDR3 spans 14 residues. V was shortened by 3 bases and J by 4 bases, with 10 bases between the two germline ends. DNA for the CDR3: TGTGCCAGCAGCTTCAGGTTAGGAAATCAGCCCCAGCATTTT. As protein: CASSFRLGNQPQHF.

The rearrangement joins TRBV7-9 to TRBJ2-1, with 9 bases aligning to TRBD1. This CDR3 is built from 15 residues. The germline gives CDR1 SEHNR, CDR2 FQNEAQ (reference sequence). V was pared by 5 bases and J by 8 bases, with 10 bases of the junction left unmatched. Here the CDR3 reads CASSQGTGPFDEQFF. CDR3 in DNA: TGTGCCAGCAGCCAAGGGACAGGGCCCTTCGATGAGCAGTTCTTC.

This chain connects TRBV6-5 to TRBJ1-5; D gene uncertain. CDR1 and CDR2 (germline): MNHEY, SVGAGI. The V gene lost 4 bases and the J gene lost 3 bases, with 13 bases spanning the gap. The CDR3 has 15 residues. The CDR3 region is CASSLDGVNNQPQHF. CDR3 bases: TGTGCCAGCAGTTTGGACGGGGTCAACAATCAGCCCCAGCATTTT.

This chain joins TRBV30 and TRBJ1-1, with D perhaps matching TRBD1 (6 bases). Germline V CDR1 and CDR2: GTSNPN, SVGIG (reference sequence). Trimming took 2 bases from V and 9 from J, leaving 10 bases between them. This CDR3 contains 11 residues. The CDR3 bases are TGTGCCTGGAGTCAGACAGGAAAAGCTTTCTTT. Translated, it gives CAWSQTGKAFF.

This chain joins TRBV30 and TRBJ1-3; a weak D match, TRBD1 (5 bases). Trimming left V 3 bases short and J 3 bases short, with 12 bases between. The CDR3 loop spans 14 amino acids. Germline loops: CDR1 GTSNPN, CDR2 SVGIG (reference sequence). CDR3 sequence reads: CAWREGFLGNTIYF. The DNA of the CDR3 is TGTGCCTGGAGGGAGGGGTTTCTTGGAAACACCATATATTTT.

The chain recombines TRBV7-2 with TRBJ2-7; TRBD2 matches at 11 bases. Trimming removed 1 base from V and 13 bases from J; junction bases left unmatched: 15. The germline V gene encodes CDR1 SGHTA and CDR2 FQGNSA. The CDR3 runs 16 residues. CDR3 nucleotide sequence: TGTGCCAGCAGCTTAGACCGTCAACTAGCGGGGGCCCTCCGATACTTC. It codes for CASSLDRQLAGALRYF.

This clone appeared a single time. V is TRBV7-9 and J is TRBJ1-5; D not resolved. V shed 1 base and J shed 4 bases, with 11 bases lying between them. Germline V gene lookup returns CDR1 SEHNR and CDR2 FQNEAQ (reference sequence). This CDR3 comprises 15 residues. The CDR3 region is CASSLVGRMNQPQHF. CDR3 nucleotides: TGTGCCAGCAGCTTAGTGGGGAGGATGAATCAGCCCCAGCATTTT.

The rearrangement uses TRBV5-5 and TRBJ1-3; D might be TRBD1 (5 bases). CDR3 length equals 13 residues. Germline V lookup: CDR1 SGHKS, CDR2 YYEKEE (reference sequence). The V end was cut by 7 bases, the J end by 3 bases, with 11 bases between. The CDR3 region has the DNA TGTGCCAGCCCCGGGGGACGTGGAAACACCATATATTTT. Its translation is CASPGGRGNTIYF. The full variable domain, in which reference TRBV5-5 and TRBJ1-3 provide the parts outside the CDR3, is DAGVTQSPTHLIKTRGQQVTLRCSPISGHKSVSWYQQVLGQGPQFIFQYYEKEERGRGNFPDRFSARQFPNYSSELNVNALLLGDSALYLCASPGGRGNTIYFGEGSWLTVV.

The chain is built from TRBV5-6 and TRBJ2-1; 8 nucleotides agree with TRBD2. The CDR3 contains 15 residues. From germline, CDR1 is SGHDT and CDR2 YYEEEE. Losses at the gene ends were 1 base for V and 3 bases for J; bases not matched to a gene: 3. Here the CDR3 DNA reads TGTGCCAGCAGCTTGAACGGGGGGGACTACAATGAGCAGTTCTTC. Its protein is CASSLNGGDYNEQFF.

This sequence joins TRBV7-8 and TRBJ2-3, with 7 bases lining up with TRBD1. Trimming took 1 base from V and 5 from J; bases not matched to a gene: 6. Germline V gives CDR1 SGHVS, CDR2 FQNEAQ. The CDR3 extends over 15 amino acids. As DNA, the CDR3 is TGTGCCAGCAGCTTAGGGGGGTCAGGGGGAGATACGCAGTATTTT. This codes for CASSLGGSGGDTQYF.

This chain joins TRBV4-2 and TRBJ2-7; 8 positions agree with TRBD1. There are 15 residues in the CDR3. V gave up 3 bases and J gave up 2 bases; unmatched junction bases: 6. CDR1 and CDR2 (germline): LGHNA, YNFKEQ. DNA of the CDR3: TGTGCCAGCAGCCACCGGACAGGGCCCGCCTACGAGCAGTACTTC. As protein: CASSHRTGPAYEQYF.

Only one count was recorded for this clone. This chain links TRBV4-1 with TRBJ1-2; 7 bases line up with TRBD1. The CDR3 is 15 amino acids. CDR1 and CDR2 from the germline V gene are MGHRA and YSYEKL. V was pared by 5 bases and J by 3 bases, with 9 bases of the junction left unmatched. The chain's CDR3 is CASSVGTGVDYGYTF. DNA for the CDR3: TGCGCCAGCAGCGTAGGAACAGGGGTGGACTATGGCTACACCTTC.

This clone is a singleton in its sample. V usage is TRBV6-5 and J usage is TRBJ2-1; TRBD2 matches 7 bases. Germline trimming cut 1 base from V and 6 bases from J; bases unmatched to any gene: 6. The CDR3 sequence is 15 residues long. Looked up from germline, CDR1 is MNHEY and CDR2 is SVGAGI. CDR3 in DNA: TGTGCCAGCAGTTACTTGGGGGGGAACCCCAATGAGCAGTTCTTC. This codes for CASSYLGGNPNEQFF.

The chain recombines TRBV7-2 with TRBJ1-6; the match to TRBD1 covers 11 bases. The junction had 7 bases not matched to a gene; V was cut back by 2 bases and J by 1 base. Germline V gene data show CDR1 as SGHTA and CDR2 as FQGNSA. CDR3 size: 19 residues. Here the CDR3 DNA reads TGTGCCAGCAGCTTAACCCCTCGGGACAGGGGGTCCTATAATTCACCCCTCCACTTT. The encoded protein is CASSLTPRDRGSYNSPLHF.

V usage is TRBV7-2 and J usage is TRBJ1-5; maybe TRBD1 (6 bases). The CDR3 has 14 amino acids. Germline-derived CDR1 and CDR2 are SGHTA and FQGNSA. V was cut by 5 bases and J by 11 bases, with 19 bases left in between. The CDR3 DNA follows: TGTGCCAGCAGCCCCCGGACAGACTACCGAACCCAGCATTTT. Translated, it gives CASSPRTDYRTQHF.

The chain joins TRBV9 to TRBJ1-2; D is ambiguous. V lost 5 bases to trimming and J lost 8 bases, with 19 bases between them. The CDR3 extends over 14 amino acids. Germline V gene data show CDR1 as SGDLS and CDR2 as YYNGEE. The CDR3 DNA sequence: TGTGCCAGCAGTCGCACCGTAGCCTCTTCCGGCTACACCTTC. Translated, it gives CASSRTVASSGYTF.

In DNA form, the CDR3 reads TGTGCCAGCAGGGAGCGGGGGGCCACAGATACGCAGTATTTT. This gives the protein CASRERGATDTQYF. V gene TRBV6-1 combines with J gene TRBJ2-3; 9 positions match TRBD2. The germline CDR1 and CDR2 sequences are MNHNS and SASEGT. The CDR3 totals 14 residues. The V and J ends lost 6 bases and 2 bases, in that order; junction bases with no gene match: 3.

The gene calls are TRBV23-1 and TRBJ2-7; D might be TRBD1 (5 bases). TRBV23-1 falls under the ORF class, with uncertain function. Trimming removed 1 base from V and 5 bases from J, with 15 bases in between. This CDR3 spans 15 amino acids. The CDR3 bases are TGCGCCAGCAGTCAATTTCGGGCAGGGCGTCACGAGCAGTACTTC. Translating it yields CASSQFRAGRHEQYF.

V and J are TRBV6-1 and TRBJ1-6; D uncertain. The V gene's germline CDR1 is MNHNS and CDR2 SASEGT. This CDR3 spans 14 amino acids. Between the trimmed V and J ends, which lost 7 bases and 0 bases, there was a span of 7 bases. CDR3 in amino acids: CASTENSYNSPLHF. The CDR3 bases are TGTGCCAGCACCGAGAACTCCTATAATTCACCCCTCCACTTT.

In nucleotides, the CDR3 is TGTGCCAGCAGCCCAGGACTAGCGGGGGGCACAGATACGCAGTATTTT. Translation: CASSPGLAGGTDTQYF. J is TRBJ2-3 and V is TRBV11-2; 13 nucleotides match TRBD2. The V gene end was trimmed by 5 bases and the J gene end by 1 base; junction bases not matched to a gene: 3. Per germline, CDR1 SGHAT and CDR2 FQNNGV. This CDR3 contains 16 residues.

This sequence joins TRBV6-5 and TRBJ2-7; the D gene is possibly TRBD2 (5 bases). Germline V gives CDR1 MNHEY, CDR2 SVGAGI. The CDR3 extends over 15 amino acids. V was clipped by 0 bases and J by 2 bases, with 11 bases between them. The CDR3 sequence: CASSYSNGNTYEQYF. CDR3 in DNA: TGTGCCAGCAGTTACTCGAACGGGAATACCTACGAGCAGTACTTC.

The gene calls are TRBV2 and TRBJ2-4; TRBD1 aligns across 9 bases. The CDR3 sequence is 14 residues long. The trim removed 6 bases at V and 6 bases at J, leaving 6 bases unmatched. Germline lookup yields CDR1 SNHLY and CDR2 FYNNEI. The chain's CDR3 is CASSGQGYGNIQYF. CDR3 nucleotides: TGTGCCAGCAGCGGACAGGGGTACGGAAACATTCAGTACTTC.